The clone carrying this T cell receptor beta chain is termed medium-sized (0.01 to 0.1%). Antigen specificity is unknown. This CDR3 has 15 amino acids. Unmatched junction bases numbered 0, after V lost 3 bases and J lost 1 base. Germline V gene sequence: CDR1 SGHNT, CDR2 YYREEE (reference sequence). The data stem from a study of siplizumab effects on memory and regulatory T cells. Study-wide context: Paired mixed lymphocyte reactions compared siplizumab about 0.92 ug/mL against no drug. Study observations and caveats: Whether the proliferating Tregs (from siplizumab cultures) were suppressive was not confirmed. Alloreactive sequences that could be traced to unstimulated CD4+ memory cells showed a significant reduction under siplizumab.

Clones were read by immunoSEQ multiplex PCR, and TCRdb kept only the in-frame ones, dropping some. This repertoire shows 9,900 or so clones, around 42% found once; its top ten account for about 10%. Over a period of around six days at 37 degrees C, the mixed lymphocyte reaction cells were cocultured. Stimulators were PBMCs that bore Violet Dye, mixed 1:1 with responder PBMCs labelled with CFSE. The sequenced sample was CFSE-low (dividing) CD8+ T cells sorted from an allogeneic mixed lymphocyte reaction. The rearrangement joins TRBV5-4 to TRBJ2-5; 13 bases agree with TRBD2. The clonotype originates from a human donor in good health; the cells came from an allogeneic mixed lymphocyte reaction. CDR3 sequence reads: CASSWTSGGQETQYF. The CDR3 region has the DNA TGTGCCAGCAGCTGGACTAGCGGGGGCCAAGAGACCCAGTACTTC.